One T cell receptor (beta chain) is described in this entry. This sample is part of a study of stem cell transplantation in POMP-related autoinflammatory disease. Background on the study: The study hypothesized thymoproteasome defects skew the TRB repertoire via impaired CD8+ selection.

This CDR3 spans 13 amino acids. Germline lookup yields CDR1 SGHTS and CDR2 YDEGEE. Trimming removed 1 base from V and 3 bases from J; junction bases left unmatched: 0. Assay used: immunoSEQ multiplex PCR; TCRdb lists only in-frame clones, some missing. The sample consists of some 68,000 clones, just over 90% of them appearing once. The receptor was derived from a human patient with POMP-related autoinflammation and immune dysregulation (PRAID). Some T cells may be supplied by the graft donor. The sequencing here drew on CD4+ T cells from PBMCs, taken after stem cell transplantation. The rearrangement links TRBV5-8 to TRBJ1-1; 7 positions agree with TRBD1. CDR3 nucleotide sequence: TGTGCCAGCAGCTTGACAGGGGACACTGAAGCTTTCTTT. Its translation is CASSLTGDTEAFF. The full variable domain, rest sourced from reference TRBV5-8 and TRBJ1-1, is EAGVTQSPTHLIKTRGQQATLRCSPISGHTSVYWYQQALGLGLQFLLWYDEGEERNRGNFPPRFSGRQFPNYSSELNVNALELEDSALYLCASSLTGDTEAFFGQGTRLTVV.